This entry is about one T cell receptor (beta chain). Here immunoSEQ multiplex PCR was the method, and the copy in TCRdb shows in-frame clones only, minus some. The sample includes about 28,000 clones, 80% of them seen just once. The sample belongs to a study of early stage breast cancer tumors. Study-wide background: Most invasive tumors, twelve of 16, were ER+/PR+/HER2-.

CDR3 length: 15 residues. Germline lookup yields CDR1 SGHTA and CDR2 FQGTGA. After removal of 4 bases from V and 9 bases from J, the junction contained 15 bases not matched to a gene. The rearrangement uses TRBV7-3 and TRBJ2-7; 7 bases agree with TRBD2. Sequenced: blood. This TCR came from a person between 60 and 70 years old with breast cancer. This chain's CDR3 is CASSSGGGDGFPQYF. The CDR3 DNA reads as TGTGCCAGCAGCTCTGGGGGGGGTGACGGTTTCCCGCAGTACTTC.